Listed here are 5 T cell receptor beta chains from one sample, sequenced in a study of cytomegalovirus exposure and HLA in healthy donors. PCR amplification relied on 60 Vbeta primers (plus 13 Jbeta primers). The table came from immunoSEQ multiplex PCR; TCRdb's copy has only in-frame clones and leaves some out. Counted here are 90,000 to 120,000 clones, about 80% occurring once; the ten biggest clones make up approximately 1.7%. Material for sequencing was PBMCs. These receptors were obtained from a woman in her thirties or forties in good health and CMV-seronegative.

The V call is TRBV19, the J call TRBJ1-2, with 9 bases matching TRBD1. V dropped 7 bases and J dropped 4; count of bases not matched to a gene: 13. The CDR3 consists of 16 residues. The germline gives CDR1 LNHDA, CDR2 SQIVND (reference sequence). The CDR3 bases are TGTGCCAGTAAAGAAACAGGGGGCGCTAGGGGCTATGGCTACACCTTC. Translation gives CASKETGGARGYGYTF. Combining the CDR3 with reference TRBV19 and TRBJ1-2 gives the whole variable domain DGGITQSPKYLFRKEGQNVTLSCEQNLNHDAMYWYRQDPGQGLRLIYYSQIVNDFQKGDIAEGYSVSREKKESFPLTVTSAQKNPTAFYLCASKETGGARGYGYTFGSGTRLTVV.

The CDR3 region has the DNA TGTGCCAGCAGCTTGCGGATACAGGGGAGGAGTGAAAAACTGTTTTTT. Amino acids: CASSLRIQGRSEKLFF. The chain has TRBV5-6 and TRBJ1-4; 7 bases are a match to TRBD1. CDR1 is SGHDT and CDR2 is YYEEEE in the germline V gene. V was clipped by 1 base and J by 7 bases; unmatched bases: 10. The CDR3 totals 16 residues.

The gene calls are TRBV11-3 and TRBJ2-7; 8 nucleotides line up with TRBD2. V gave up 3 bases and J gave up 5 bases; unmatched junction bases: 0. The germline CDR1 and CDR2 sequences are SGHNT and YENEEA. This CDR3 has 12 amino acids. CDR3 DNA sequence: TGTGCCAGCAGCTTCGGGGGGGACGAGCAGTACTTC. Translation: CASSFGGDEQYF.

The V call is TRBV7-2, the J call TRBJ1-5; no reliable D call. Looked up from germline, CDR1 is SGHTA and CDR2 is FQGNSA. The CDR3 sequence is 14 residues long. Between the trimmed V and J ends, which lost 2 bases and 4 bases, there was a span of 9 bases. CDR3: CASSLSSGNQPQHF. The CDR3 nucleotides are TGTGCCAGCAGCTTATCTTCAGGTAATCAGCCCCAGCATTTT.

The chain combines TRBV7-2 with TRBJ1-1; D remains unclear. The germline gives CDR1 SGHTA, CDR2 FQGNSA. The CDR3 length is 13 residues. Deletions cut 0 bases from V and 6 bases from J, with 8 bases between. The CDR3: CASSLAGGAEAFF. CDR3 nucleotide sequence: TGTGCCAGCAGCTTAGCAGGCGGTGCTGAAGCTTTCTTT. Full variable domain (rest looked up from reference TRBV7-2 and TRBJ1-1): GAGVSQSPSNKVTEKGKDVELRCDPISGHTALYWYRQSLGQGLEFLIYFQGNSAPDKSGLPSDRFSAERTGGSVSTLTIQRTQQEDSAVYLCASSLAGGAEAFFGQGTRLTVV.